The sample holds many counts of the clone carrying this T cell receptor (beta chain). This sample's time point: newly diagnosed GD, antithyroid drugs for less than 3 months. Following extraction of RNA from PBMCs, that RNA was used to make the TCR library. Arm-PCR of CDR3 regions and iRepertoire HTBI primers were the basis on which TCR beta libraries were built. Using its own MiXCR run on the multiplex PCR reads, TCRdb lists one record per CDR3 protein. Seen here are just over 600,000 distinct CDR3 sequences, approximately 15% observed once, and the top ten hold 15% to 20%. This record comes from a study of regulatory T cells in long-lasting Graves disease. Study at large: Antithyroid drug intake by newly diagnosed Graves' patients had lasted under 3 months.

The sample was also reused in another study, on T cells in Graves' hyperthyroidism and ophthalmopathy. That paper states: First-round RT-PCR of the TCR CDR3 relied on the HTBI primer set. Researchers found most expanded thyroid clonotypes above 0.001 in blood as well.

The TCR comes from a woman aged 25-40 years with Graves disease. Material: peripheral blood mononuclear cells (PBMCs), obtained at new diagnosis, from a patient treated with antithyroid drugs.

This CDR3 reads CASTNEESTDTQYF. The DNA for the CDR3 is TGTGCCAGCACCAACGAAGAGTCAACAGATACGCAGTATTTT. V usage is TRBV6-1 and J usage is TRBJ2-3, with D unresolved. Germline V gives CDR1 MNHNS, CDR2 SASEGT. There are 14 residues in the CDR3. Trimming removed 7 bases at V and 3 bases at J, with 14 bases between.